Following are 20 T cell receptor beta chains from one sample sequenced in a study of regulatory T cells in long-lasting Graves disease. Described time point: persistent/refractory GD, antithyroid drugs over 5 years with positive TRAb. Extracted PBMC RNA gave rise to the TCR library. CDR3-region Arm-PCR and iRepertoire HTBI primers produced the TCR beta libraries. TCRdb fed the multiplex PCR reads into MiXCR, producing one record per CDR3 protein. The sample yields 250,000 to 300,000 distinct CDR3 sequences, 22% seen once. The material sequenced was peripheral blood mononuclear cells (PBMCs), taken when the disease was refractory, from a patient treated with antithyroid drugs. Source of these receptors: a female donor with Graves disease.

This clonotype has only a few counts. V is TRBV5-4 and J is TRBJ1-5, with D possibly matching TRBD1 (5 bases). Between the trimmed V and J ends, which lost 1 base and 3 bases, there was a span of 8 bases. The germline CDR1 and CDR2 sequences are SGHNT and YYREEE (reference sequence). The CDR3 runs 14 residues. CDR3 sequence reads: CASSLYGANQPQHF. The CDR3 coding sequence is TGTGCCAGCAGCTTGTACGGGGCCAATCAGCCCCAGCATTTT.

The genes are TRBV16 and TRBJ2-7, with a possible D match to TRBD1 (6 bases). Germline CDR1 reads KGHSY; CDR2 reads FQNENV. The CDR3 covers 14 residues. V lost 3 bases and J lost 2, with 11 bases in between. The CDR3 nucleotides read TGTGCCAGCAGCCACCCCACAGGGACCTACGAGCAGTACTTC. It codes for CASSHPTGTYEQYF.

This clonotype was detected many times. The chain is built from TRBV28 and TRBJ1-2; 7 nucleotides agree with TRBD1. Looked up from germline, CDR1 is MDHEN and CDR2 is SYDVKM. The trim removed 5 bases at V and 5 bases at J, leaving 5 bases unmatched. The length of the CDR3 is 13 residues. The CDR3 bases are TGTGCCAGCAGTACGGACAGGAAATATGGCTACACCTTC. Translated, it gives CASSTDRKYGYTF.

This clonotype showed up many times. The rearrangement uses TRBV11-2 and TRBJ1-1; TRBD1 matches 8 bases. Germline CDR1 and CDR2: SGHAT and FQNNGV. The J segment lost 7 bases and the V segment lost 4 bases, leaving 11 bases of the junction unmatched. This CDR3 spans 15 amino acids. CDR3 DNA sequence: TGTGCCAGCAGCTACACCGGACAGGGCTTCCATGAAGCTTTCTTT. This translates into CASSYTGQGFHEAFF.

The chain links TRBV2 to TRBJ1-1, with TRBD1 as a possible D gene (5 bases). V lost 8 bases and J 1 base, leaving 14 bases between the germline ends. Germline V lookup: CDR1 SNHLY, CDR2 FYNNEI. The CDR3 runs 14 residues. CDR3 in amino acids: CASEGRGGNTEAFF. The CDR3 DNA follows: TGTGCCAGCGAAGGGAGGGGCGGGAACACTGAAGCTTTCTTT. The whole variable domain, filled in from reference TRBV2 and TRBJ1-1, reads EPEVTQTPSHQVTQMGQEVILRCVPISNHLYFYWYRQILGQKVEFLVSFYNNEISEKSEIFDDQFSVERPDGSNFTLKIRSTKLEDSAMYFCASEGRGGNTEAFFGQGTRLTVV.

A few counts support this clonotype. The chain couples TRBV3-1 to TRBJ2-7; 8 bases align to TRBD1. The CDR3 runs to 13 residues. V dropped 2 bases and J dropped 7; count of bases not matched to a gene: 4. The V gene's germline CDR1 is LGHDT and CDR2 YNNKEL (reference sequence). In DNA, the CDR3 is TGTGCCAGCAGCCAACAGGGGGCCCGGGAGCAGTACTTC. It codes for CASSQQGAREQYF.

With respect to this clonotype: This may arise from a read error, as a much more abundant clone is one base away. The chain links TRBV5-1 to TRBJ1-1; weak D call: TRBD1 (6 bases). The V gene's germline CDR1 is SGHRS and CDR2 YFSETQ. The ends were cut back, 0 bases at V and 8 bases at J, with 20 bases in the middle. The CDR3 length is 16 residues. The CDR3, as DNA: TGCGCCAGCAGCTTGGTTCCGGGGGCGAGAGTCGAAGAAGCTTTCTTT. Amino acid sequence: CASSLVPGARVEEAFF.

The V and J genes are TRBV7-9 and TRBJ1-1; perhaps TRBD1 as D (5 bases). Germline V gene data show CDR1 as SEHNR and CDR2 as FQNEAQ (reference sequence). The ends were cut back, 1 base at V and 1 base at J, with 10 bases in the middle. This CDR3 comprises 15 residues. The chain's CDR3 is CASSLVGDGNTEAFF. CDR3 bases: TGTGCCAGCAGCTTAGTGGGGGACGGGAACACTGAAGCTTTCTTT. Filled out from reference TRBV7-9 and TRBJ1-1, the complete variable domain reads DTGVSQNPRHKITKRGQNVTFRCDPISEHNRLYWYRQTLGQGPEFLTYFQNEAQLEKSRLLSDRFSAERPKGSFSTLEIQRTEQGDSAMYLCASSLVGDGNTEAFFGQGTRLTVV.

This clonotype occurred a few times. One junction end does not reproduce the germline sequence, and a read error may be involved. V is TRBV10-1 and J is TRBJ1-6, with 8 bases identical to TRBD1. This CDR3 region has 13 residues. Germline CDR1 reads WNHNN; CDR2 reads SYGVQD (reference sequence). The CDR3 sequence: CACDDRGISPLHF. In nucleotides, the CDR3 is TGTGCCTGCGACGACAGGGGAATTTCACCCCTCCACTTT.

On this clonotype itself: This is likely an artifact of a read error, given a far larger clone one base away. No conserved phenylalanine or tryptophan is present at the end of the CDR3, so a read error is the likely explanation. This chain links TRBV9 with TRBJ2-5, with 8 bases that match TRBD2. J was trimmed by 5 bases and V by 5 bases; bases with no gene match: 11. CDR3 length: 15 residues. Germline CDR1 reads SGDLS; CDR2 reads YYNGEE. The CDR3 loop is CASSYSASGSETQYS. The CDR3 DNA reads as TGTGCCAGCAGTTACTCGGCCAGCGGGAGTGAGACCCAGTACTCC.

CDR3 bases: TGTGCCAGCTCACCCTACGGCGTAGGGCAAGAGACCCAGTACTTC. This gives the protein CASSPYGVGQETQYF. This chain joins TRBV18 and TRBJ2-5; D gene unclear. Germline assignment: CDR1 KGHSH and CDR2 LQKENI. The CDR3 runs to 15 residues. Trimming removed 3 bases at V and 2 bases at J, with 13 bases between.

This clonotype has a handful of counts. The rearrangement links TRBV15 to TRBJ1-2, with D unclear. Germline V gives CDR1 LNHNV, CDR2 YYDKDF (reference sequence). This CDR3 region has 13 residues. V shed 0 bases and J shed 4 bases, with 6 bases lying between them. CDR3 residues: CATSREMSYGYTF. The DNA for the CDR3 is TGTGCCACCAGCAGAGAGATGAGCTATGGCTACACCTTC.

This clonotype has more than one count but fewer than ten. This chain joins TRBV10-2 and TRBJ1-6; 9 bases fit TRBD1. With 3 bases clipped from V and 6 bases from J, the junction kept 15 bases outside the gene matches. CDR3 length: 19 amino acids. CDR1 WSHSY and CDR2 SAAADI come from the germline V gene. CDR3 protein: CASSDWGQGIPYSNSPLHF. The CDR3 region has the DNA TGCGCCAGCAGTGACTGGGGACAGGGAATACCTTACTCTAATTCACCCCTCCACTTT.

This clonotype showed up just a few times. This sequence joins TRBV27 and TRBJ1-1, with a tentative D call TRBD1 (6 bases). Deletions cut 6 bases from V and 4 bases from J, with 9 bases between. The CDR3 has 12 residues. Germline V gene data show CDR1 as MNHEY and CDR2 as SMNVEV (reference sequence). The CDR3 region is CASSGQSTEAFF. CDR3 DNA: TGTGCCAGCAGCGGACAGTCCACTGAAGCTTTCTTT.

Ten or more counts support this clonotype. V and J are TRBV11-3 and TRBJ2-7; 12 bases match TRBD2. J lost 6 bases, V lost 5 bases, and 8 bases had no gene match. CDR1 is SGHNT, CDR2 YENEEA, per germline. The CDR3 contains 15 residues. The CDR3 loop reads CASSPGLAGVGEQYF. The DNA of the CDR3 is TGTGCCAGCAGCCCGGGACTAGCGGGCGTCGGCGAGCAGTACTTC.

The count of this clonotype is one. It may be a read error: a sequence one base away is much more abundant. The chain uses TRBV11-2 and TRBJ1-2, with D possibly TRBD1 on 5 matching bases. Germline CDR1 reads SGHAT; CDR2 reads FQNNGV. The CDR3 length is 15 residues. Trimming pared 4 bases from V and 0 bases from J, leaving 12 bases between. For the CDR3, the DNA is TGTGCCAGCAGCTCCCGGACACGACCTAACTATGGCTACACCTTC. As protein: CASSSRTRPNYGYTF.

This clonotype was recorded a few times. The J gene is TRBJ2-2, the V gene TRBV3-1, with 7 bases fitting TRBD1. The CDR3 runs 18 residues. Germline V gene lookup returns CDR1 LGHDT and CDR2 YNNKEL (reference sequence). The V gene end was trimmed by 4 bases and the J gene end by 5 bases; junction bases not matched to a gene: 16. In DNA, the CDR3 is TGTGCCAGCAGCCTTTTAACTCATGACAGGGTTGATACCGGGGAGCTGTTTTTT. Its protein product is CASSLLTHDRVDTGELFF.

This chain uses TRBV3-1 with TRBJ2-7; D gene uncertain. The CDR3 runs 17 residues. From germline, CDR1 is LGHDT and CDR2 YNNKEL (reference sequence). Between the trimmed V and J ends, which lost 0 bases and 0 bases, there was a span of 15 bases. CDR3 amino acids: CASSQEESGLSSYEQYF. The CDR3 nucleotides are TGTGCCAGCAGCCAAGAGGAGTCGGGTTTAAGCTCCTACGAGCAGTACTTC.

This clonotype was detected ten times or more. The rearrangement uses TRBV20-1 and TRBJ2-7; unclear D gene. Germline V gene sequence: CDR1 DFQATT, CDR2 SNEGSKA (reference sequence). CDR3 size: 15 residues. V dropped 0 bases and J dropped 1 base, with 13 bases sitting between them. In nucleotides, the CDR3 is TGCAGTGCTAGAGACGGGCCATCTAGATCCTACGAGCAGTACTTC. It encodes CSARDGPSRSYEQYF.

This clonotype turned up a few times. The chain carries TRBV5-1 and TRBJ2-7; D call uncertain. The CDR3 covers 15 residues. The germline gives CDR1 SGHRS, CDR2 YFSETQ. The germline V and J ends were trimmed by 0 bases and 4 bases, with 14 bases remaining between them. The CDR3 coding sequence is TGCGCCAGCAGCTTGGACCCTCTAGAAGGTTACGAGCAGTACTTC. Residues: CASSLDPLEGYEQYF.